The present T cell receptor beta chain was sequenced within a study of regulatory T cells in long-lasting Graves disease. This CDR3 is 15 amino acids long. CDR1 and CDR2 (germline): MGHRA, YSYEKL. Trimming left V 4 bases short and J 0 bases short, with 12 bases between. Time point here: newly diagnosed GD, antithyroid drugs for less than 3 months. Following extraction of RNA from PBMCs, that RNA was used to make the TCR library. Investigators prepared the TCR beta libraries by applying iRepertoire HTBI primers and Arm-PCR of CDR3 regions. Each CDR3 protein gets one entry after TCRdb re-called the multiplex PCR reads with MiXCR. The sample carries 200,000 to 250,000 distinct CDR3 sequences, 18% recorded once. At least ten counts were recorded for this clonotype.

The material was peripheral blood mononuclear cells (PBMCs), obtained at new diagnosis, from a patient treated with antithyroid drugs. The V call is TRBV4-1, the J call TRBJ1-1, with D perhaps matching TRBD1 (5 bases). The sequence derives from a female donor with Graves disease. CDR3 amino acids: CASSRDWGLNTEAFF. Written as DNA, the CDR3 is TGCGCCAGCAGCCGAGATTGGGGACTGAACACTGAAGCTTTCTTT.